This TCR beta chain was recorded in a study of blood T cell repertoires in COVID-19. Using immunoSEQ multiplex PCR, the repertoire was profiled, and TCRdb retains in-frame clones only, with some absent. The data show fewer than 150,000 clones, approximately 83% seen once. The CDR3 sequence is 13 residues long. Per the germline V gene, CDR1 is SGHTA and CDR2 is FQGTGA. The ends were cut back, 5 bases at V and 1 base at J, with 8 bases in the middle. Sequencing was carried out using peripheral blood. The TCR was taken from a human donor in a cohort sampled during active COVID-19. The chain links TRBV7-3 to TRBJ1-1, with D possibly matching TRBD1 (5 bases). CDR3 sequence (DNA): TGTGCCAGCAGCAATACAGGGAACACTGAAGCTTTCTTT. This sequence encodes CASSNTGNTEAFF.